The T cell receptor beta chain under discussion was sequenced for a study of cytomegalovirus exposure and HLA in healthy donors. Study at large: In a previous analysis, nearly 120 million unique TCR beta sequences were found from 150 million to 200 million T cells. Points from the study as a whole: One cluster of highly shared sequence variants probably arose as a sequencing artifact.

The CDR3 loop spans 15 amino acids. V was trimmed by 6 bases and J by 7 bases, leaving 16 bases between them. Germline loops: CDR1 SGHTA, CDR2 FQGNSA. PCR employed 60 Vbeta and 13 Jbeta primers. Profiling relied on immunoSEQ multiplex PCR, and the TCRdb table lists in-frame clones only, not all of them. The data show under 100,000 clones, 79% seen once. About this clone itself: Its antigen is unknown.

The chain couples TRBV7-2 to TRBJ1-6, with D unclear. Sequencing input: PBMCs. This clonotype originated in a young man in good health and CMV-seronegative. The CDR3 loop is CASRPNYGGNSPLHF. DNA for the CDR3: TGTGCCAGCAGACCTAATTACGGCGGGAATTCACCCCTCCACTTT.